A selection of T cell receptor beta chains follows, all from one sample in a study of siplizumab effects on memory and regulatory T cells. The table came from immunoSEQ multiplex PCR; TCRdb's copy has only in-frame clones and leaves some out. The sample consists of tens of thousands of clones, 91% of them appearing once. Sequencing used CD8+ T cells sorted from blood. These receptors were taken from a human donor in good health. Each CDR3 is given with its conserved first and last residue. The order of the fields is V gene, D gene, clone size, J gene, CDR3 protein, CDR3 DNA. The D gene is left open where the match is weak. Clone size appears in some rows only: once, few, many, or a class for an expanded clone.

v_call: TRBV7-9
d_call: .
clone_size: .
j_call: TRBJ1-3
cdr3_aa: CASSSTIRTAGSGNTIYF
cdr3_nt: TGTGCCAGCAGCTCCACCATCAGGACAGCGGGCTCTGGAAACACCATATATTTT

v_call: TRBV27
d_call: .
clone_size: .
j_call: TRBJ1-2
cdr3_aa: CASSPAGFSLLYGYTF
cdr3_nt: TGTGCCAGCAGCCCCGCGGGGTTTTCGCTCCTCTATGGCTACACCTTC

v_call: TRBV2
d_call: TRBD1
clone_size: .
j_call: TRBJ2-2
cdr3_aa: CASLLGTGVPGELFF
cdr3_nt: TGTGCCAGCTTGCTCGGGACAGGGGTCCCCGGGGAGCTGTTTTTT

v_call: TRBV11-2
d_call: .
clone_size: .
j_call: TRBJ2-1
cdr3_aa: CASSLVWGNEQFF
cdr3_nt: TGTGCCAGCAGCTTAGTCTGGGGCAATGAGCAGTTCTTC

v_call: TRBV5-6
d_call: .
clone_size: once
j_call: TRBJ2-1
cdr3_aa: CASSLEGRYNEQFF
cdr3_nt: TGTGCCAGCAGCTTGGAAGGACGGTACAATGAGCAGTTCTTC

v_call: TRBV7-9
d_call: .
clone_size: .
j_call: TRBJ2-3
cdr3_aa: CASSRFPGPNTDTQYF
cdr3_nt: TGTGCCAGCAGTCGCTTCCCGGGACCCAACACAGATACGCAGTATTTT

v_call: TRBV7-6
d_call: .
clone_size: .
j_call: TRBJ2-7
cdr3_aa: CASSLDLGPYEQYF
cdr3_nt: TGTGCCAGCAGCTTAGATTTGGGGCCCTACGAGCAGTACTTC

v_call: TRBV7-9
d_call: TRBD1
clone_size: .
j_call: TRBJ2-5
cdr3_aa: CASSSGQGQETQYF
cdr3_nt: TGTGCCAGCAGCTCGGGACAGGGCCAAGAGACCCAGTACTTC

v_call: TRBV6-6
d_call: .
clone_size: .
j_call: TRBJ2-5
cdr3_aa: CASSRILGETQYF
cdr3_nt: TGTGCCAGCAGTCGAATCCTAGGGGAGACCCAGTACTTC

v_call: TRBV7-4
d_call: .
clone_size: few
j_call: TRBJ2-7
cdr3_aa: CASPEDKRPYF
cdr3_nt: TGTGCCAGCCCCGAGGACAAAAGACCTTACTTC

v_call: TRBV2
d_call: .
clone_size: once
j_call: TRBJ1-5
cdr3_aa: CASSTGHYSNQPQHF
cdr3_nt: TGTGCCAGCAGCACGGGACACTATAGCAATCAGCCCCAGCATTTT

v_call: TRBV29-1
d_call: TRBD1
clone_size: .
j_call: TRBJ2-2
cdr3_aa: CSVWTGGYNTGELFF
cdr3_nt: TGCAGCGTCTGGACAGGGGGATATAACACCGGGGAGCTGTTTTTT

v_call: TRBV29-1
d_call: .
clone_size: .
j_call: TRBJ2-7
cdr3_aa: CSVGTTYEQYF
cdr3_nt: TGCAGCGTTGGGACCACCTACGAGCAGTACTTC

v_call: TRBV21-1
d_call: .
clone_size: once
j_call: TRBJ2-7
cdr3_aa: CASNDQGGSYEQYF
cdr3_nt: TGTGCCAGCAACGATCAGGGAGGCTCCTACGAGCAGTACTTC

v_call: TRBV5-6
d_call: TRBD2
clone_size: .
j_call: TRBJ2-3
cdr3_aa: CASTRTSADTQYF
cdr3_nt: TGTGCCAGCACCCGGACTAGCGCAGATACGCAGTATTTT

v_call: TRBV12-5
d_call: .
clone_size: .
j_call: TRBJ1-5
cdr3_aa: CASGWGVNQPQHF
cdr3_nt: TGTGCTAGTGGTTGGGGTGTAAATCAGCCCCAGCATTTT

v_call: TRBV27
d_call: TRBD1
clone_size: .
j_call: TRBJ1-1
cdr3_aa: CASSLQGAVTEAFF
cdr3_nt: TGTGCCAGCAGTTTACAGGGGGCAGTGACTGAAGCTTTCTTT

v_call: TRBV29-1
d_call: .
clone_size: .
j_call: TRBJ2-1
cdr3_aa: CSVDNYNEQFF
cdr3_nt: TGCAGCGTGGACAATTACAATGAGCAGTTCTTC

v_call: TRBV11-2
d_call: .
clone_size: .
j_call: TRBJ2-1
cdr3_aa: CASSREADSYNEQFF
cdr3_nt: TGTGCCAGCAGCAGAGAGGCGGACTCCTACAATGAGCAGTTCTTC

v_call: TRBV6-5
d_call: TRBD1
clone_size: .
j_call: TRBJ1-5
cdr3_aa: CASSYGDSNQPQHF
cdr3_nt: TGTGCCAGCAGTTACGGGGACAGTAATCAGCCCCAGCATTTT

v_call: TRBV11-1
d_call: TRBD2
clone_size: .
j_call: TRBJ2-7
cdr3_aa: CASSRSGARNEQYF
cdr3_nt: TGTGCCAGCAGCCGCAGCGGGGCGCGCAACGAGCAGTACTTC

v_call: TRBV7-8
d_call: .
clone_size: .
j_call: TRBJ2-7
cdr3_aa: CASRSHATYEQYF
cdr3_nt: TGTGCCAGCAGGTCACACGCTACCTACGAGCAGTACTTC

v_call: TRBV9
d_call: .
clone_size: .
j_call: TRBJ2-7
cdr3_aa: CASSAGSNPYEQYF
cdr3_nt: TGTGCCAGCAGCGCGGGGTCGAACCCCTACGAGCAGTACTTC

v_call: TRBV15
d_call: .
clone_size: .
j_call: TRBJ2-7
cdr3_aa: CATSRDLVGWTSYEQYF
cdr3_nt: TGTGCCACCAGCAGAGATCTTGTGGGGTGGACCTCCTACGAGCAGTACTTC

v_call: TRBV12-5
d_call: .
clone_size: .
j_call: TRBJ1-5
cdr3_aa: CASGFLLRDTPDQPQHF
cdr3_nt: TGTGCTAGTGGTTTTCTACTCCGGGACACTCCAGATCAGCCCCAGCATTTT

v_call: TRBV13
d_call: TRBD1
clone_size: .
j_call: TRBJ1-4
cdr3_aa: CASSSYRGPNEKLFF
cdr3_nt: TGTGCCAGCAGCTCTTACAGGGGACCTAATGAAAAACTGTTTTTT

v_call: TRBV7-8
d_call: .
clone_size: .
j_call: TRBJ1-5
cdr3_aa: CASSKGQPQHF
cdr3_nt: TGTGCCAGCAGTAAAGGGCAGCCCCAGCATTTT

v_call: TRBV7-9
d_call: .
clone_size: once
j_call: TRBJ2-2
cdr3_aa: CASSLAGTNTGELFF
cdr3_nt: TGTGCCAGCAGCTTAGCGGGTACGAACACCGGGGAGCTGTTTTTT

v_call: TRBV19
d_call: .
clone_size: .
j_call: TRBJ2-1
cdr3_aa: CASRTGDEQFF
cdr3_nt: TGTGCCAGTAGGACGGGCGATGAGCAGTTCTTC

v_call: TRBV21-1
d_call: .
clone_size: .
j_call: TRBJ2-7
cdr3_aa: CASSKIKRTYEQYF
cdr3_nt: TGTGCCAGCAGCAAAATAAAGCGGACCTACGAGCAGTACTTC

v_call: TRBV7-9
d_call: .
clone_size: .
j_call: TRBJ2-5
cdr3_aa: CASSLLETDSEEETQYF
cdr3_nt: TGTGCCAGCAGCTTACTCGAAACGGACAGCGAAGAAGAGACCCAGTACTTC

v_call: TRBV19
d_call: TRBD2
clone_size: .
j_call: TRBJ2-7
cdr3_aa: CASSIPSGGYEQYF
cdr3_nt: TGTGCCAGTAGTATTCCTAGCGGGGGCTACGAGCAGTACTTC

v_call: TRBV7-2
d_call: TRBD2
clone_size: .
j_call: TRBJ2-7
cdr3_aa: CASSFARGGDEQYF
cdr3_nt: TGTGCCAGCAGCTTTGCGCGGGGGGGCGATGAGCAGTACTTC

v_call: TRBV2
d_call: .
clone_size: .
j_call: TRBJ1-5
cdr3_aa: CASSGGQPQHF
cdr3_nt: TGTGCCAGCAGTGGGGGTCAGCCCCAGCATTTT

v_call: TRBV5-1
d_call: TRBD2
clone_size: .
j_call: TRBJ2-5
cdr3_aa: CASSLAPAGNQETQYF
cdr3_nt: TGCGCCAGCAGCTTGGCGCCAGCGGGGAACCAAGAGACCCAGTACTTC

v_call: TRBV6-5
d_call: .
clone_size: .
j_call: TRBJ2-2
cdr3_aa: CASSYWQSNTGELFF
cdr3_nt: TGTGCCAGCAGTTACTGGCAGTCAAACACCGGGGAGCTGTTTTTT

v_call: TRBV5-5
d_call: .
clone_size: .
j_call: TRBJ2-7
cdr3_aa: CASSLTGYEQYF
cdr3_nt: TGTGCCAGCAGCTTGACTGGCTACGAGCAGTACTTC

v_call: TRBV11-2
d_call: .
clone_size: .
j_call: TRBJ2-2
cdr3_aa: CASSLVTGELFF
cdr3_nt: TGTGCCAGCAGCTTAGTCACCGGGGAGCTGTTTTTT

v_call: TRBV5-1
d_call: TRBD1
clone_size: once
j_call: TRBJ2-7
cdr3_aa: CASSFGDRNYEQYF
cdr3_nt: TGCGCCAGCAGCTTTGGGGACAGGAACTACGAGCAGTACTTC

v_call: TRBV2
d_call: .
clone_size: few
j_call: TRBJ2-5
cdr3_aa: CASSGGQGQETQYF
cdr3_nt: TGTGCCAGCAGTGGAGGGCAGGGACAAGAGACCCAGTACTTC

v_call: TRBV7-2
d_call: .
clone_size: .
j_call: TRBJ2-3
cdr3_aa: CASLKSGTDTQYF
cdr3_nt: TGTGCCAGCCTCAAGTCGGGCACAGATACGCAGTATTTT

v_call: TRBV2
d_call: .
clone_size: few
j_call: TRBJ2-7
cdr3_aa: CASLQGFYEQYF
cdr3_nt: TGTGCCAGCTTACAGGGCTTCTACGAGCAGTACTTC